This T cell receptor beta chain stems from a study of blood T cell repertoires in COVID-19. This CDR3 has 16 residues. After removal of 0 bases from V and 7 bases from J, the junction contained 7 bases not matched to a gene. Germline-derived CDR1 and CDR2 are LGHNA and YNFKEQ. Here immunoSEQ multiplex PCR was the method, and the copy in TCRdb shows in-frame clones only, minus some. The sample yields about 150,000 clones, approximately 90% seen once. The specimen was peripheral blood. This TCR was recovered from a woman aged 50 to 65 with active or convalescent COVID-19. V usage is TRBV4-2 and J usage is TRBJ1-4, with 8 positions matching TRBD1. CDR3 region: CASSQDLDRGGEKLFF. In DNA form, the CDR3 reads TGTGCCAGCAGCCAAGATCTTGACAGGGGAGGTGAAAAACTGTTTTTT.